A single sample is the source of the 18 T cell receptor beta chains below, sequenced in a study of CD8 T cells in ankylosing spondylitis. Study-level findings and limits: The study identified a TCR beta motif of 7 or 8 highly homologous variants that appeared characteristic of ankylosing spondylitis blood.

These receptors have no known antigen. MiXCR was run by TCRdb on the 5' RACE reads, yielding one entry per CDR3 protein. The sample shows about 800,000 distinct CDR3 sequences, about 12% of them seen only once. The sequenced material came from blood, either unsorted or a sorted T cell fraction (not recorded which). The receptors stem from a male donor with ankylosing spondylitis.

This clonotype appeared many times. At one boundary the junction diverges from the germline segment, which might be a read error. Here the CDR3 DNA reads TGTGCCAGCAGTTTAACTAGCGGACAAGAGACCCAGTACTTC. As protein: CASSLTSGQETQYF. The rearrangement joins TRBV5-1 to TRBJ2-5, with 8 bases aligning to TRBD2. Looked up from germline, CDR1 is SGHRS and CDR2 is YFSETQ. This CDR3 spans 14 amino acids.

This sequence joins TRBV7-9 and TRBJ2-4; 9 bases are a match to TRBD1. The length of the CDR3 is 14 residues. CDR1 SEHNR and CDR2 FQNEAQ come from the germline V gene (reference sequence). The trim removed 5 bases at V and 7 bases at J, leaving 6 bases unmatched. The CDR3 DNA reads TGTGCCAGCAGCGCAACAGGGGGCGGGAACATTCAGTACTTC. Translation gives CASSATGGGNIQYF.

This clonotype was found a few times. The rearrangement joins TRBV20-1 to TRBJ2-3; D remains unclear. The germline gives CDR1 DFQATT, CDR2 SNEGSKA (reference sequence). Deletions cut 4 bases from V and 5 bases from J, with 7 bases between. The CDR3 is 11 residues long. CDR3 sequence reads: CSATKEDTQYF. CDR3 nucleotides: TGCAGTGCTACTAAGGAAGATACGCAGTATTTT.

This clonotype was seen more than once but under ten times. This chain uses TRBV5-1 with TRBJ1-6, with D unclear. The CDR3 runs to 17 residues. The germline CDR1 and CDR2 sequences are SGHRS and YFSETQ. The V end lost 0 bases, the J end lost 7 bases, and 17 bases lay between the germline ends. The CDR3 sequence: CASSLGFGEGANSPLHF. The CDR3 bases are TGCGCCAGCAGCTTGGGTTTTGGGGAAGGAGCAAATTCACCCCTCCACTTT.

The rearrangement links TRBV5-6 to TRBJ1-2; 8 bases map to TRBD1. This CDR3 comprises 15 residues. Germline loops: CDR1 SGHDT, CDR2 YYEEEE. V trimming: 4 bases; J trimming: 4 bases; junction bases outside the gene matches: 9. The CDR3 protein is CASSRRGQAGYGYTF. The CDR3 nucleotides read TGTGCCAGCAGCCGACGGGGACAGGCGGGCTATGGCTACACCTTC.

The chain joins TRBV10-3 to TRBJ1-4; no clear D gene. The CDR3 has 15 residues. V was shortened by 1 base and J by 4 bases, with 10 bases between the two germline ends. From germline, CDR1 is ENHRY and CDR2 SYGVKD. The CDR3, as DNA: TGTGCCATCAGTGAGTTTGGGTCAAATAATGAAAAACTGTTTTTT. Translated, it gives CAISEFGSNNEKLFF.

The CDR3 nucleotides are TGCAGTGCTAGAGTAGCAGGTTACGAGCAGTACTTC. Translated: CSARVAGYEQYF. This chain joins TRBV20-1 and TRBJ2-7; D not resolved. Germline V gene lookup returns CDR1 DFQATT and CDR2 SNEGSKA (reference sequence). V was clipped by 1 base and J by 4 bases, with 8 bases between them. The CDR3 spans 12 residues.

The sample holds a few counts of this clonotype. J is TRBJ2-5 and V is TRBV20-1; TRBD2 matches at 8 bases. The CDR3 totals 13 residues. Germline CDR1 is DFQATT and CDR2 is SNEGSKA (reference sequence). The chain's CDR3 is CSQRGTYQETQYF. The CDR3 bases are TGCAGCCAGCGGGGGACCTACCAAGAGACCCAGTACTTC.

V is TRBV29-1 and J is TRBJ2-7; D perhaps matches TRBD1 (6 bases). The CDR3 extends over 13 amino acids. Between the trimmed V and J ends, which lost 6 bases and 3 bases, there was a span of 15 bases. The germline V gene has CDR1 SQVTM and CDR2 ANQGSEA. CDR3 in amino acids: CSVRTANLYEQYF. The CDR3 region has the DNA TGCAGCGTCCGGACAGCGAACCTCTACGAGCAGTACTTC.

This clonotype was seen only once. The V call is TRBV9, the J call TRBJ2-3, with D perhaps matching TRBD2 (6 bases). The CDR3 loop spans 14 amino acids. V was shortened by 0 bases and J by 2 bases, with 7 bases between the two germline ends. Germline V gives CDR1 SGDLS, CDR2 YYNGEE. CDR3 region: CASSVELATDTQYF. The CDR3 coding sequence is TGTGCCAGCAGCGTAGAACTAGCCACAGATACGCAGTATTTT.

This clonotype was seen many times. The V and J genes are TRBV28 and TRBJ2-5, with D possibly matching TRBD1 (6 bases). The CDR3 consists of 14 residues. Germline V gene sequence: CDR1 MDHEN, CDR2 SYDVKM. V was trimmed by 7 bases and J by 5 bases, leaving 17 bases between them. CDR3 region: CASNPGTQGETQYF. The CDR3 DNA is TGTGCCAGCAACCCCGGGACACAAGGGGAGACCCAGTACTTC.

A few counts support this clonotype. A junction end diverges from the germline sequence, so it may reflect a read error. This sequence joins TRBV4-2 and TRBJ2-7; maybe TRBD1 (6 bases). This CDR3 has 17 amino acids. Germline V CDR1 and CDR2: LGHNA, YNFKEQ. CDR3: CATSPGAGALLSYEQYF. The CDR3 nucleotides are TGTGCCACCAGCCCAGGGGCCGGGGCCCTTCTCTCCTACGAGCAGTACTTC.

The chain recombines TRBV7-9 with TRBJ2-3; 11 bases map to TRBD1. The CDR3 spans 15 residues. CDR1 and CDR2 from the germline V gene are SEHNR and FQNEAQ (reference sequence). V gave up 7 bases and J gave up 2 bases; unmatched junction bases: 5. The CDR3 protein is CASNVGQGATDTQYF. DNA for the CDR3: TGTGCCAGCAACGTCGGACAGGGGGCCACAGATACGCAGTATTTT.

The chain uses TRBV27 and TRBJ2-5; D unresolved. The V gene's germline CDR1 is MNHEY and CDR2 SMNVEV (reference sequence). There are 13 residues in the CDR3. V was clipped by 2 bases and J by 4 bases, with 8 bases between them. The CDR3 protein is CASSLITSETQYF. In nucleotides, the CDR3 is TGTGCCAGCAGTTTAATCACGTCAGAGACCCAGTACTTC.

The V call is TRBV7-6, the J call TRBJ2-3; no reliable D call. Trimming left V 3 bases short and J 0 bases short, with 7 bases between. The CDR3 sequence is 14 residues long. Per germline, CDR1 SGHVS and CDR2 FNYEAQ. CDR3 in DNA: TGTGCCAGCAGCTTTATAGGGAGCACAGATACGCAGTATTTT. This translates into CASSFIGSTDTQYF.

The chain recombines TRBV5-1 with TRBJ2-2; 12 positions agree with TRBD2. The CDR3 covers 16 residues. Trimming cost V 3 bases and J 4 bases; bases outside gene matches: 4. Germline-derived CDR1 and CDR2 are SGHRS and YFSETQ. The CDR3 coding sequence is TGCGCCAGCAGCTCAGCTAGCGGGAGGGCCACCGGGGAGCTGTTTTTT. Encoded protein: CASSSASGRATGELFF.

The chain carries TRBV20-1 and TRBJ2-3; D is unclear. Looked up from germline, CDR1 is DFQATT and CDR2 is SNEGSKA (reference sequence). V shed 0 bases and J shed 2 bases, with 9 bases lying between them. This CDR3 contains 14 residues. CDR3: CSARDTLYTDTQYF. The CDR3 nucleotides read TGCAGTGCTAGAGATACCCTCTACACAGATACGCAGTATTTT.

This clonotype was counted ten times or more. CDR3 bases: TGCGCCAGCAGCCAAGATCTCCACTCCTACGAGCAGTACTTC. Its protein product is CASSQDLHSYEQYF. V usage is TRBV4-3 and J usage is TRBJ2-7, with unresolved D. V shed 0 bases and J shed 0 bases, with 6 bases lying between them. The CDR3 has 14 amino acids. Germline loops: CDR1 LGHNA, CDR2 YSLEER.